This TCR beta chain comes out of a study of T cell responses to AZD1222 COVID-19 vaccine. The study's findings and limits: Vaccination with two AZD1222 doses was followed by a rise in Spike-specific TCR breadth and depth.

TCRdb's table, derived via immunoSEQ multiplex PCR, lists solely in-frame clones and lacks some. The sample lists 150,000 to 200,000 clones, about 90% occurring once. Comment on this clone: As yet, its antigen is unknown.

In germline, CDR1 is LNHDA, CDR2 SQIVND (reference sequence). Trimming removed 5 bases from V and 3 bases from J; junction bases left unmatched: 9. The CDR3 contains 15 residues. Whether given at about 4 or about 12 weeks, second doses were pooled. Sequencing used peripheral blood, obtained 28 days after the second AZD1222 dose. This receptor was taken from an adult who received the AZD1222 COVID-19 vaccine. The genes are TRBV19 and TRBJ2-5; TRBD1 aligns across 7 bases. CDR3 nucleotide sequence: TGTGCCAGTAGTCACGGACAGGCCTATGAAGAGACCCAGTACTTC. It is translated as CASSHGQAYEETQYF. The variable domain in full, completed from reference TRBV19 and TRBJ2-5, reads DGGITQSPKYLFRKEGQNVTLSCEQNLNHDAMYWYRQDPGQGLRLIYYSQIVNDFQKGDIAEGYSVSREKKESFPLTVTSAQKNPTAFYLCASSHGQAYEETQYFGPGTRLLVL.